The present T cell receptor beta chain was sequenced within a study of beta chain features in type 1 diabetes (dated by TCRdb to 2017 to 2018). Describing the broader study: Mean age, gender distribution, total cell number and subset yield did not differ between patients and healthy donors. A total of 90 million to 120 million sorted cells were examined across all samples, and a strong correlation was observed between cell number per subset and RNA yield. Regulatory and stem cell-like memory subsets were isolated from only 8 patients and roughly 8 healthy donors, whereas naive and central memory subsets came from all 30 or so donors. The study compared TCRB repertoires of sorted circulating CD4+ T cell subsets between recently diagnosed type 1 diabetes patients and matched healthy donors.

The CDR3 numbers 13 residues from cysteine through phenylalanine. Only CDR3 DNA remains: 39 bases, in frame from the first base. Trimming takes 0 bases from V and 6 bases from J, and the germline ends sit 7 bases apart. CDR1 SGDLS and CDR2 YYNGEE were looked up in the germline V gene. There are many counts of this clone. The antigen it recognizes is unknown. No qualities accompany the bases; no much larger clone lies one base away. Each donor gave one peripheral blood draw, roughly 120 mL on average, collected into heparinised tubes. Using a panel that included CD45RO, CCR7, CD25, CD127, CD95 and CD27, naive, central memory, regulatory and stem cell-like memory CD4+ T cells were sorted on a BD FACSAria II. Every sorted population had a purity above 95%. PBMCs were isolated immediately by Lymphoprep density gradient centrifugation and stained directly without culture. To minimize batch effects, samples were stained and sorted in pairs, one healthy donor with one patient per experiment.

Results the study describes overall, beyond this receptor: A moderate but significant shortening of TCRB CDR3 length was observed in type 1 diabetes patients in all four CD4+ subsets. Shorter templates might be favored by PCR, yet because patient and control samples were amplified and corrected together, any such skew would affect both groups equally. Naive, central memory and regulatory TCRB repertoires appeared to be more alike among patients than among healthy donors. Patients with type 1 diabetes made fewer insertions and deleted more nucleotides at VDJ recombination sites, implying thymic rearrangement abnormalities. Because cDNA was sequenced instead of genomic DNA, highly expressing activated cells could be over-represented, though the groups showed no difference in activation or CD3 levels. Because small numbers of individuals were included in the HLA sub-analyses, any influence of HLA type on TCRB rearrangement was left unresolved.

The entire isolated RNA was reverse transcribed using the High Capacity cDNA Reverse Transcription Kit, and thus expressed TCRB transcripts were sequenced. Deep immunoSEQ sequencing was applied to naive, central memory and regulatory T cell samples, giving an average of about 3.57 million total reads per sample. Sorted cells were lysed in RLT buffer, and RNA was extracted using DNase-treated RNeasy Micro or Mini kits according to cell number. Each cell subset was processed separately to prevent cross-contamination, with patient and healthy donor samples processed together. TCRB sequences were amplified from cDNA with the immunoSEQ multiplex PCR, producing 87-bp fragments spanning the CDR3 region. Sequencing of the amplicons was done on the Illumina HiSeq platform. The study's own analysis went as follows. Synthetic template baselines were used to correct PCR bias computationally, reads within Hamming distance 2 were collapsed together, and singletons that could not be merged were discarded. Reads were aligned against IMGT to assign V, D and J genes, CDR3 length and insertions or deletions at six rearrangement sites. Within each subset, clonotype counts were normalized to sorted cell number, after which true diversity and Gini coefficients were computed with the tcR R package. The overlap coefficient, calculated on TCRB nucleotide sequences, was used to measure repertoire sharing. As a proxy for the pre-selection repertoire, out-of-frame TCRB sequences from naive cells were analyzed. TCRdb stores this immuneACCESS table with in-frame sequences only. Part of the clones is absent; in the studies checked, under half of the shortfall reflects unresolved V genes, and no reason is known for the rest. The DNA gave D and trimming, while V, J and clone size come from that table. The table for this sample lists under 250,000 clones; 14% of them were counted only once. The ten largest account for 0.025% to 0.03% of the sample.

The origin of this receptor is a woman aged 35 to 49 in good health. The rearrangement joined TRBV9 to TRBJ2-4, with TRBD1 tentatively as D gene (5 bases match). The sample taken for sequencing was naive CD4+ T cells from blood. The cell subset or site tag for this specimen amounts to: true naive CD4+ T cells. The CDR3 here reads CASSVDQGNIQYF. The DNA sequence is TGTGCCAGCAGCGTAGACCAGGGAAACATTCAGTACTTC.